A selection of T cell receptor beta chains follows, all from one sample in a study of read filtering for tumor transcriptome and immune sequencing. TCRdb re-called the reads with MiXCR, one entry per CDR3 protein. Among more than 70,000 distinct CDR3 sequences, about a fifth were seen once, and the ten largest hold roughly 11%. The material sequenced was a population of CD138-negative cells sorted from bone marrow. The receptors stem from a donor older than 35 with multiple myeloma. The CDR3 runs from the conserved cysteine through the conserved F or W. A D gene is named only where the DNA matches it firmly. Size values are once, few and many counts, or a class for expanded clones, and some rows have none.

clone_size j_call d_call v_call cdr3_nt cdr3_aa
NA TRBJ2-5 NA TRBV2 TGTGACAGCAGTGAAAACGGGGCTGCGTCGGAGACCCAGTACTTC CDSSENGAASETQYF
few TRBJ2-3 NA TRBV27 TGTGCCAGCAGTTTTTTGGGACGGTACACAGATACGCAGTATTTT CASSFLGRYTDTQYF
NA TRBJ1-2 NA TRBV12-3/TRBV12-4 TGTGCCAGCAGTTTAGTCAGGGCTTTTGCCTACACCTTC CASSLVRAFAYTF
NA TRBJ1-2 TRBD1 TRBV5-4 TGTGCCAGCAGCTCCCCACAGGGGGCCGGCTATGGCTACACCTTC CASSSPQGAGYGYTF
many TRBJ2-5 NA TRBV4-1 TGCGCCAGGGGAACTTGGCGGGCCCAGTACTTC CARGTWRAQYF
NA TRBJ2-4 NA TRBV28 TGTGCCAGCAGTACACTACTTTCTAGCCGGAGGATTCAGTACTTC CASSTLLSSRRIQYF
many TRBJ1-1 NA TRBV3-1 TGTGCCAGCAGCCACCGGACTGCTCTCACTGAAGCTTTCTTT CASSHRTALTEAFF
many TRBJ2-7 TRBD2 TRBV27 TGTGCCAGCAGTTCGGGGGAGGGCGAGCAGTACTTC CASSSGEGEQYF
NA TRBJ2-7 NA TRBV28 TGTGCCAGCAGTTATGGCAGGGCCCCATACGAGCAGTACTTC CASSYGRAPYEQYF
many TRBJ1-1 NA TRBV7-9 TGTGCCAGCAGCTTATCAGGGACTAACACTGAAGCTTTCTTT CASSLSGTNTEAFF
many TRBJ1-1 NA TRBV5-6 TGTGCCAGCAGCCCGCAGGATGTGGAATACACTGAAGCTTTCTTT CASSPQDVEYTEAFF
few TRBJ1-5 NA TRBV28 TGTGCCAGCAGTACAACGACCGGGGCCTACAATCAGCCCCAGCATTTT CASSTTTGAYNQPQHF
many TRBJ2-1 NA TRBV4-2 TGTGCCAGCAGCCGTATGGATTCGGACAGCAATGAGCAGTTCTTC CASSRMDSDSNEQFF
NA TRBJ1-2 NA TRBV6-2/TRBV6-3 TGTGCCAGCGCAGGGACTGGCTACACCTTC CASAGTGYTF
many TRBJ2-2 NA TRBV2 TGTGCCAGCAGTGAGACGGGGACTAACACCGGGGAGCTGTTTTTT CASSETGTNTGELFF
many TRBJ1-5 NA TRBV4-1 TGCGCCAGCAGCCAAGGGTACAGGGCAGGACAGCCCCAGCATTTT CASSQGYRAGQPQHF
many TRBJ1-5 NA TRBV6-1 TGTGCCAGCAGGCACGGACAGTCTCCCCAGCATTTT CASRHGQSPQHF